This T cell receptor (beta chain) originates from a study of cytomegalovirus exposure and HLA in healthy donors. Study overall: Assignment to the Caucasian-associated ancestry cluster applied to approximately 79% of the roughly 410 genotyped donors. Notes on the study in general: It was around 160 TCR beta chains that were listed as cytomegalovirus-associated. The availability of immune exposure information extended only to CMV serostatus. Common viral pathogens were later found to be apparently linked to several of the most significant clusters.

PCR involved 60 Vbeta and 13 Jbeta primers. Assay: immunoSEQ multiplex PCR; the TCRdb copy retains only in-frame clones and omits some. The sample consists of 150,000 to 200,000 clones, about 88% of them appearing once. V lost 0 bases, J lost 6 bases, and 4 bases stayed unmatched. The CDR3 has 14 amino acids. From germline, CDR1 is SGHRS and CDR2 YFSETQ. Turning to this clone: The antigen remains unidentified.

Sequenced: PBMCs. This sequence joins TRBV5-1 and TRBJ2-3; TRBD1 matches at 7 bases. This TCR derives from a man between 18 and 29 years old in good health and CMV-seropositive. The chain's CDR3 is CASSLGTRGDTQYF. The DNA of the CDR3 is TGCGCCAGCAGCTTGGGGACCAGGGGGGATACGCAGTATTTT.